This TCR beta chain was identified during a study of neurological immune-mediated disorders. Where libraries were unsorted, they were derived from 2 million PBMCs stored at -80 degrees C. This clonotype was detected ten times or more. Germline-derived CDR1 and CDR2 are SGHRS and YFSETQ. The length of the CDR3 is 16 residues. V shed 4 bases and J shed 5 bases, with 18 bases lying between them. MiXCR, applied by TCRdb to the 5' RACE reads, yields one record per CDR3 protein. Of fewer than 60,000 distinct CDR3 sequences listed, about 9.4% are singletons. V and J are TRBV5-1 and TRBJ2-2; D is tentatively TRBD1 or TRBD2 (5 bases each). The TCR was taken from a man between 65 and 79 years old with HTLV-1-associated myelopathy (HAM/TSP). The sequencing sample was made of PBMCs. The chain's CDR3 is CASSPVPGRSTGELFF. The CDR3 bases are TGCGCCAGCAGCCCGGTACCGGGACGATCGACCGGGGAGCTGTTTTTT.